The clone carrying this TCR beta chain was counted only a few times. The data originate from a study of blood T cell repertoires in COVID-19. V lost 2 bases and J lost 4, with 11 bases in between. The CDR3 covers 14 residues. In germline, CDR1 is LGHNA, CDR2 YNFKEQ. Clones were sequenced by immunoSEQ multiplex PCR, and TCRdb holds only the in-frame ones, with some missing. The table records about 200,000 clones, about 81% of them present only once. The clonotype originates from a woman in her 70s with COVID-19, enrolled during active disease. The gene calls are TRBV4-2 and TRBJ1-2; no firm D call. Input material: peripheral blood. CDR3 nucleotide sequence: TGTGCCAGCAGCCAACCACGGGGTACCTATGGCTACACCTTC. This sequence encodes CASSQPRGTYGYTF.